Included here is one TCR beta chain sequence, with context. This clonotype was seen repeatedly, ten times or more. It has no known antigen specificity. No qualities accompany the bases; no much larger clone lies one base away. TCR alpha and beta CDR3 regions were amplified with the iRepertoire nested amplicon-rescue multiplex PCR (arm-PCR) platform from RNA. One-step reverse transcription and amplification used about 85-450 ng of tissue mRNA or PBMC total RNA as input. Following bead purification, Illumina adapters were added by a secondary multiplex PCR, and libraries between 200 and 400 bp were gel-purified. Demultiplexing relied on internal 6-nucleotide barcodes carried by the libraries. Sequencing of libraries was performed on an Illumina MiSeq with 2x220 or 2x250 nucleotide paired-end reads. The original pipeline was this. Paired reads were merged using FLASH 1.2.11 and aligned with BWA-MEM to the GRCh37 human genome, and TRA and TRB reads were then extracted. An IMGT-derived reference of cassette sequences and CDR3 motifs, with pseudogenes included, was used for V and J assignment. Three-frame translation of reads was performed, and productive CDR3s were defined as those with a C...FGXG motif and no stop codons. A clonotype was defined as a unique combination of a V-J cassette pair and a CDR3 amino acid sequence. Reads were filtered by Hamming distance, with the threshold set by the sequence error rate of each sample in mapped regions. TCRdb passed the public sequencing reads through fastp at Q25 and MiXCR, retaining productive beta sequences. Every distinct CDR3 protein forms one entry, paired with its most common genes and DNA. The V and J calls follow TCRdb's processing rather than the paper's. Within this sample are some 99,000 distinct CDR3 sequences, with less than 30% of them counted one time only. The top ten clonotypes cover about a third of the sample.

This record comes from a study of glioma-infiltrating T cells (dated by TCRdb to 2016 to 2017). Background on the whole study: Glioma tissue, non-neoplastic brain tissue and matched peripheral blood mononuclear cells were used as sources from which TCR alpha- and beta-chain repertoires were sequenced. Each tissue-infiltrating repertoire was compared with the same patient's peripheral blood repertoire to measure divergence between tissue and blood T-cell populations. The paired cohort was made up of three low-grade glioma patients, eight primary glioblastoma patients and three non-glioma patients who contributed non-neoplastic brain tissue.

The CDR3 numbers 13 residues from cysteine through phenylalanine. Only the CDR3 DNA is retained, 39 bases long and in frame from the first base. The germline V gene yields SQVTM for CDR1 and ANQGSEA for CDR2. The junction shows trimming of 7 bases on V and 4 bases on J, and the gene matches do not reach 1 base of it. General findings and caveats noted by the study authors: Tissue and blood shared very few CDR3 sequences, a result attributed to high CDR3 diversity and limited sampling. Group comparisons rested on small numbers: three non-neoplastic, three low-grade glioma and fewer than ten glioblastoma patients. VJ-independent divergence between tissue and blood was below expectation in non-neoplastic patients but above expectation in all gliomas, especially low-grade gliomas.

Sequencing was carried out using glioma tissue, nonneoplastic brain tissue, or PBMCs (not recorded which). This clonotype originated in a human donor with low-grade glioma or glioblastoma, undergoing nonglioma brain surgery, or in good health (not recorded which). The sequence links TRBV29-1 to TRBJ2-5; the central 15 bases match TRBD2. The CDR3 region: CSGGLAGGETQYF. The DNA sequence is TGCAGCGGGGGACTAGCGGGAGGAGAGACCCAGTACTTC.